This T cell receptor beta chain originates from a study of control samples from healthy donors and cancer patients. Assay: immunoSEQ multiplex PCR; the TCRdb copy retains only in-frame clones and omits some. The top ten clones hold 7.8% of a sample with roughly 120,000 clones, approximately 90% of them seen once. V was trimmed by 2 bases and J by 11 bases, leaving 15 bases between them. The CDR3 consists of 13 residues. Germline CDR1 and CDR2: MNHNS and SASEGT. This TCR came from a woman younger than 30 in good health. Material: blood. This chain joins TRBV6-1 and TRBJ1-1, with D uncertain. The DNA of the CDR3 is TGTGCCAGCAGTGAAAGTCGACCGCGCCCTGCTTTCTTT. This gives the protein CASSESRPRPAFF.